Presented here are 10 T cell receptor beta chains from one specimen sequenced in a study of T cells in women clearing cervical HPV infection. The protocol was immunoSEQ multiplex PCR, while the TCRdb copy is restricted to in-frame clones and leaves out a portion. The repertoire table contains tens of thousands of clones. The sample consisted of blood buffy coat. The receptors originated from a woman aged 18 to 69 with a cervical HPV16 infection that either progressed to CIN3+ or cleared (not recorded which).

Remarks on this clone: The CDR3 end falls 3 residues outside the read, so it is completed with the germline J gene. V gene TRBV2 combines with J gene TRBJ2-7; D gene unclear. The germline gives CDR1 SNHLY, CDR2 FYNNEI. The ends were cut back, 8 bases at V and 1 base at J, with 12 bases in the middle. The CDR3 length is 13 residues. The CDR3 bases that were read are TGTGCCAGCGTACCCTACCTTTCCTACGAG. Its protein is CASVPYLSYE. The entire CDR3 is CASVPYLSYEQYF.

Points on this clone: The read finishes 3 residues shy of the CDR3 end, and the germline J gene is used to complete it. The rearrangement joins TRBV7-3 to TRBJ1-2; D is perhaps TRBD1 (6 bases). Germline CDR1 reads SGHTA; CDR2 reads FQGTGA. This CDR3 contains 13 residues. CDR3: CASSTQGMQGYTF. CDR3 DNA, as far as it was read: TGTGCCAGCAGCACTCAGGGGATGCAAGGC.

Notes on this clone: The CDR3 end falls 3 residues outside the read, so it is completed with the germline J gene. The V call is TRBV6-1, the J call TRBJ2-5; TRBD1 matches 8 bases. After removal of 2 bases from V and 2 bases from J, the junction contained 4 bases not matched to a gene. Looked up from germline, CDR1 is MNHNS and CDR2 is SASEGT. The CDR3 runs 15 residues. CDR3 DNA, as far as it was read: TGTGCCAGCAGTGAACAGGGGGCGCGTCAAGAGACC. As protein: CASSEQGARQET. The whole CDR3 is CASSEQGARQETQYF.

As concerns this clone: The read gets to within 3 residues of the CDR3 end, and the germline J gene fills in the rest. The V call is TRBV7-7, the J call TRBJ2-1; TRBD1 agrees at 8 bases. The CDR3 spans 15 residues. Germline V CDR1 and CDR2: SSHAT, FNYEAQ (reference sequence). The V and J ends lost 5 bases and 4 bases, in that order; junction bases with no gene match: 7. Partial CDR3 DNA: TGTGCCAGCAGCCCCGCCGGGACAGGTTACAATGAG. It codes for CASSPAGTGYNE. The full CDR3 is CASSPAGTGYNEQFF.

CDR3 DNA, as far as it was read: TGCGCCAGCAGCTTCTCAGGGGCGAGCACAGATACG. It yields the protein CASSFSGASTDT. The whole CDR3 reads CASSFSGASTDTQYF. J is TRBJ2-3 and V is TRBV5-1, with D possibly matching TRBD1 (6 bases). The read terminates 3 residues ahead of where the CDR3 ends, so the germline J gene completes it. The CDR3 sequence is 15 residues long. Trimming pared 2 bases from V and 0 bases from J, leaving 10 bases between. Per the germline V gene, CDR1 is SGHRS and CDR2 is YFSETQ.

This chain's CDR3 is CASSRGTAGELFF. Incomplete CDR3 DNA: TGCGCCAGCAGCCGTGGGACAGCCGGGGAG. This chain connects TRBV5-1 to TRBJ2-2; 7 positions match TRBD1. The read ends 3 residues before the CDR3 terminus; that terminus is restored from the germline J gene. This CDR3 comprises 13 residues. With V trimmed by 4 bases and J by 6 bases, 3 bases remained unmatched. Looked up from germline, CDR1 is SGHRS and CDR2 is YFSETQ.

With respect to this clone: The DNA ends 3 residues before the CDR3 does, and the rest of the CDR3 is filled in from the germline J gene. The chain carries TRBV20-1 and TRBJ2-7; 8 nucleotides agree with TRBD2. The CDR3 runs 14 residues. V was clipped by 0 bases and J by 6 bases; unmatched bases: 7. CDR1 and CDR2 from the germline V gene are DFQATT and SNEGSKA (reference sequence). Partial CDR3 DNA: TGCAGTGCTAGAGATTCGGGGACTAGTGCCGAG. This codes for CSARDSGTSAE. Given in full, the CDR3 is CSARDSGTSAEQYF.

In regard to this clone: The read terminates 3 residues ahead of where the CDR3 ends, so the germline J gene completes it. The V gene is TRBV20-1, the J gene TRBJ2-1; TRBD2 matches at 13 bases. The trim removed 3 bases at V and 6 bases at J, leaving 8 bases unmatched. The germline gives CDR1 DFQATT, CDR2 SNEGSKA (reference sequence). There are 16 residues in the CDR3. CDR3: CSASMGTSGIINEQFF. CDR3 bases read: TGCAGTGCTAGTATGGGGACTAGCGGGATTATCAATGAG.

Of note for this clone: The read gets to within 3 residues of the CDR3 end, and the germline J gene fills in the rest. The V call is TRBV4-2, the J call TRBJ2-5, with 8 bases fitting TRBD1. Germline assignment: CDR1 LGHNA and CDR2 YNFKEQ. With 0 bases clipped from V and 0 bases from J, the junction kept 12 bases outside the gene matches. This CDR3 comprises 19 residues. CDR3 bases read: TGTGCCAGCAGCCAAGAGTGGAGGAGTGTGGGACAGGACCAAGAGACC. Translated: CASSQEWRSVGQDQET. The entire CDR3 is CASSQEWRSVGQDQETQYF.

A note on this clone: The read falls 3 residues short of the CDR3 end, and the missing part is taken from the germline J gene. The rearrangement joins TRBV19 to TRBJ1-2; D is possibly TRBD1 (6 bases). The CDR3 runs to 16 residues. CDR1 and CDR2 (germline): LNHDA, SQIVND (reference sequence). V lost 0 bases and J 4 bases, leaving 15 bases between the germline ends. CDR3 protein: CASSIDLTSTGYGYTF. CDR3 bases read: TGTGCCAGTAGTATAGATCTCACCTCGACAGGCTATGGC.